The clone carrying this T cell receptor beta chain has at least ten counts. V was shortened by 0 bases and J by 6 bases, with 9 bases between the two germline ends. This CDR3 comprises 13 residues. Germline loops: CDR1 SGHRS, CDR2 YFSETQ. This record comes from a study of CD8 T cells in ankylosing spondylitis. As the method for making TCR beta libraries, quantitative 5'-RACE with molecular barcodes was used. MiXCR was run by TCRdb on the 5' RACE reads, yielding one entry per CDR3 protein. Of approximately 220,000 distinct CDR3 sequences in the sample, more than 25% were seen once. The clonotype originates from a male donor with ankylosing spondylitis or in good health (not recorded which). The chain uses TRBV5-1 and TRBJ1-1; D remains ambiguous. The source material was blood, either unsorted or a sorted T cell fraction (not recorded which). This CDR3 reads CASSLGPDPEAFF. CDR3 bases: TGCGCCAGCAGCTTGGGCCCGGACCCTGAAGCTTTCTTT.